The sequence of this T cell receptor beta chain was determined in a study of T cell repertoires in aging, cancer and after chemotherapy. About the study: Six age groups, ranging from 30 or younger to 70 or older, included the donors. The study, taken as a whole, reports: Age-matched healthy donors had significantly more diverse, less clonal blood TCR repertoires than untreated cancer patients.

TRB rearrangements spanning V, D and J were amplified using mixed TRB-A/B primers. TCRdb ran MiXCR on the multiplex PCR reads and lists one entry per CDR3 protein. There are roughly 6,400 distinct CDR3 sequences in the sample; 21% occur only once, and 2.5% to 3% lies in the top ten. Turning to this clonotype: What it binds is not known.

Trimming took off 2 bases at V and 3 bases at J, with 1 base between the two ends. The CDR3 length is 12 residues. Per germline, CDR1 KGHDR and CDR2 SFDVKD. The template was genomic DNA from peripheral blood, not RNA. The TCR originated in a human donor with a blood cancer. This chain joins TRBV24-1 and TRBJ1-5; unclear D gene. Sequencing input: blood. In DNA, the CDR3 is TGTGCCACCAGTGATTCCAATCAGCCCCAGCATTTT. Its translation is CATSDSNQPQHF.